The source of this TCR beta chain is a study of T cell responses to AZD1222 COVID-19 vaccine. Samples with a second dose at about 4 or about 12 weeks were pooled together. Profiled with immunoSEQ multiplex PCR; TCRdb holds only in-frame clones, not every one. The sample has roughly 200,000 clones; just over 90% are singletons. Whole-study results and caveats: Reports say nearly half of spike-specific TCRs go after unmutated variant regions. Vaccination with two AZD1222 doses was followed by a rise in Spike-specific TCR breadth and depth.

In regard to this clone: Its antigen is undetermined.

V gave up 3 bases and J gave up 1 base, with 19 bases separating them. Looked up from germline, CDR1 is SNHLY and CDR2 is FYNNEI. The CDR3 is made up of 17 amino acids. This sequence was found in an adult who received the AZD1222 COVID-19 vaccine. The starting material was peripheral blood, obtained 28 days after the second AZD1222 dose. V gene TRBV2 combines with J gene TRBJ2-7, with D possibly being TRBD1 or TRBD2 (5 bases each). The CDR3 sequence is CASSDWKPGPRSYEQYF. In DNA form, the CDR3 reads TGTGCCAGCAGTGACTGGAAACCGGGACCGAGGTCCTACGAGCAGTACTTC. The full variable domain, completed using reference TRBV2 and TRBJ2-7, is EPEVTQTPSHQVTQMGQEVILRCVPISNHLYFYWYRQILGQKVEFLVSFYNNEISEKSEIFDDQFSVERPDGSNFTLKIRSTKLEDSAMYFCASSDWKPGPRSYEQYFGPGTRLTVT.